This TCR beta chain appears in the sequencing data of a study of molecular identifiers for immune sequencing clone quantification. General study findings and limits: Clonotypes topping 20 RNA copies carried over 99% of effector molecules but under 1% of naive ones.

Preparation of the bulk TCR libraries relied on previously described methods and listed TCR primers. TCRdb redid the calling of the PCR reads with MiXCR, one entry per CDR3 protein. This sample has approximately 630,000 distinct CDR3 sequences, with about 25% found just once. A few counts support this clonotype. The antigen remains undetermined. Sorted cells numbering roughly 19,000 to 1,100,000, with 10%, 30% or 50% RNA, yielded the naive CD8 libraries. The sequencing sample was made of naive CD8+ T cells from blood, with Jurkat cell RNA spiked in. The subset denotes: FACS-sorted CD8+CD4-CCR7+CD45RA+ naive T cells. This sequence originates from a human donor in good health. Some libraries in this study had Jurkat cell RNA spiked in.

The CDR3 sequence: CASSELGYYGYTF. The CDR3 DNA sequence: TGTGCCAGCAGTGAATTGGGCTACTATGGCTACACCTTC. The chain recombines TRBV25-1 with TRBJ1-2; no clear D gene. CDR3 length: 13 amino acids. Trimming took off 1 base at V and 3 bases at J, with 6 bases between the two ends. Germline V gene lookup returns CDR1 MGHDK and CDR2 SYGVNS.